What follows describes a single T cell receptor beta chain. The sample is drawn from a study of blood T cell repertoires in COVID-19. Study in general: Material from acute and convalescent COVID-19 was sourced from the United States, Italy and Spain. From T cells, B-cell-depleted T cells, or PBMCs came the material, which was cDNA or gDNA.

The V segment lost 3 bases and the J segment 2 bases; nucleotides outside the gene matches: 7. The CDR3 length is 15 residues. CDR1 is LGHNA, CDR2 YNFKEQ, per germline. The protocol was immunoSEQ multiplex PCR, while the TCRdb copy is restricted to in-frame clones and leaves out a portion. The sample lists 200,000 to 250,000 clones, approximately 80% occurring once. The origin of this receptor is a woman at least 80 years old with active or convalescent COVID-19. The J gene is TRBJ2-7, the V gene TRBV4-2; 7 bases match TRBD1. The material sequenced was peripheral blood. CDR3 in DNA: TGTGCCAGCAGCCACAACCCGACAGGGCCCTACGAGCAGTACTTC. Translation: CASSHNPTGPYEQYF.